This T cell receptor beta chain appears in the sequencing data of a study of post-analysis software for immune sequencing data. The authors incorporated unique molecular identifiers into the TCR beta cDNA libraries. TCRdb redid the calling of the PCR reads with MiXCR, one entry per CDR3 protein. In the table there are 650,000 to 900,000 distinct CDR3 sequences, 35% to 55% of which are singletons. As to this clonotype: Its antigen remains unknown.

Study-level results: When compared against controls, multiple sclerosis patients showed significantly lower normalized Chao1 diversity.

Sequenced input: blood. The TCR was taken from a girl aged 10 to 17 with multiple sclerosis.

The CDR3: CASSQVATSGSGISYEQYF. The CDR3 nucleotides are TGCGCCAGCAGCCAAGTGGCGACTAGCGGGAGTGGGATTTCCTACGAGCAGTACTTC. This chain uses TRBV4-3 with TRBJ2-7, with 12 bases matching TRBD2. The CDR3 has 19 residues. Germline V gene sequence: CDR1 LGHNA, CDR2 YSLEER. Trimming cost V 1 base and J 1 base; bases outside gene matches: 11.